This T cell receptor (beta chain) originates from a study of shared clonotypes between healthy human individuals. General observations from the study: The genetic and exposure-history diversity represented was limited by few donors. Shared clonotypes across all four donors exceeded non-shared ones in generation probability. How much donors shared clonotypes was expected to be affected by sequencing depth.

This clone was picked up a small number of times. Antigen: not known. Deletions cut 5 bases from V and 4 bases from J, with 11 bases between. The CDR3 totals 13 residues. Germline assignment: CDR1 MDHEN and CDR2 SYDVKM. Here immunoSEQ multiplex PCR was the method, and the copy in TCRdb shows in-frame clones only, minus some. Among nearly 1 million clones listed, around three quarters were seen once. This clonotype was obtained from a man aged 18 to 35 in good health. The sample taken for sequencing was memory CD4+ T cells sorted from blood. Subset in this sample: CD45RA-negative fraction. The rearrangement joins TRBV28 to TRBJ1-2; D gene uncertain. The CDR3: CASSPLRSYGYTF. CDR3 nucleotides: TGTGCCAGCAGTCCCTTAAGGTCCTATGGCTACACCTTC.